Listed below are T cell receptor beta chains from one sample, sequenced in a study of regulatory T cells in long-lasting Graves disease. MiXCR, run by TCRdb on the multiplex PCR reads, gives a single entry per CDR3 protein. In the table there are 550,000 to 700,000 distinct CDR3 sequences, about 16% of which are singletons. These data are also associated with another study on T cells in Graves' hyperthyroidism and ophthalmopathy.

The sample was peripheral blood mononuclear cells (PBMCs), taken at new diagnosis, from a patient treated with antithyroid drugs. The receptors were sampled from a man younger than 35 with Graves disease. Both conserved end residues are part of each CDR3. The D gene is left open where the match is weak. Some rows mark clone size as missing; the rest say once, few, many or name a class of expanded clone.

TRBV2	NA	many	TRBJ1-5	15	TGTGCCAGCAGTGAAGAAGGCTACGGCAATCAGCCCCAGCATTTT	CASSEEGYGNQPQHF
TRBV5-8	NA	few	TRBJ2-4	15	TGTGCCAGCAGCATTTCCATAGGCGCCGGGAACATTCAGTACTTC	CASSISIGAGNIQYF
TRBV15	NA	many	TRBJ2-3	13	TGTGCCACCAGCGGGAGACTGACAGATACGCAGTATTTT	CATSGRLTDTQYF
TRBV30	NA	many	TRBJ2-7	14	TGTGCCTGGAGTGTAATCGCTGGGGGTGGCGAGCAGTACTTC	CAWSVIAGGGEQYF
TRBV6-2/TRBV6-3	NA	many	TRBJ2-3	13	TGTGCCAGCACCAAGCAAAGCACAGATACGCAGTATTTT	CASTKQSTDTQYF
TRBV6-1	TRBD2	NA	TRBJ2-5	20	TGTGCCAGCAGCTTAGGCCTTGGGAATGAGGCGGGAGGGCCCCACAATGAGCAGTACTTC	CASSLGLGNEAGGPHNEQYF
TRBV6-1	NA	once	TRBJ1-3	11	TGTGCCGGCGGGAGTGGAAACACCATATATTTT	CAGGSGNTIYF
TRBV2	NA	NA	TRBJ2-5	13	TGTGCCAGCAGTGAATTATACCAAGAGACCCAGTACTTC	CASSELYQETQYF
TRBV20-1	TRBD2	many	TRBJ2-3	14	TGCAGTGCCTCAGCGGGAGTCCCCTGGGATACGCAGTATTTT	CSASAGVPWDTQYF
TRBV5-8	TRBD2	many	TRBJ2-1	16	TGTGCCAGCAGCTTGGAGGCTAGCGGGAGGGACAATGAGCAGTTCTTC	CASSLEASGRDNEQFF
TRBV11-3	TRBD2	few	TRBJ2-2	19	TGTGCCAGCAGCTTAGATTACGGACTAGCGGGATATGGCACCGGGGAGCTGTTTTTT	CASSLDYGLAGYGTGELFF
TRBV5-1	TRBD2	many	TRBJ2-1	16	TGCGCCAGCAGCTTGGTACTAGCGGGAGTCCCCCATGAGCAGTTCTTC	CASSLVLAGVPHEQFF
TRBV10-3	TRBD1	NA	TRBJ1-2	15	TGTGCCATCAGTGAGGCCCCGGACAGGGTCCTTGGCTACACCTTC	CAISEAPDRVLGYTF
TRBV3-1	NA	many	TRBJ2-1	14	TGTGCCAGCAGCCTACAGGGAATTGGGGGTGAGCAGTTCTTC	CASSLQGIGGEQFF
TRBV6-2/TRBV6-3	NA	few	TRBJ1-1	15	TGTGCCAGCAGTTTCGACAGGCGTCTGAACACTGAAGCTTTCTTT	CASSFDRRLNTEAFF
TRBV5-1	TRBD1	NA	TRBJ1-2	14	TGCGCCAGCAGCTTGGTGACAGGGGATAGTGGCTACACCTTC	CASSLVTGDSGYTF
TRBV29-1	NA	NA	TRBJ2-1	13	TGCAGCGTTGGTCTGGTCTCCTACAATGAGCAGTTCTTC	CSVGLVSYNEQFF
TRBV27	NA	many	TRBJ2-7	15	TGTGCCAGCAGTCCCAAACCGGGACCGACGTTCGAGCAGTACTTC	CASSPKPGPTFEQYF
TRBV7-9	TRBD2	NA	TRBJ2-3	16	TGTGCCAGCAGCCCACTCCTAGCGGCAACCACAGATACGCAGTATTTT	CASSPLLAATTDTQYF
TRBV27	NA	many	TRBJ1-2	14	TGTGCCAGCAGTTTATCACGCGGCCACTATGGCTACACCTTC	CASSLSRGHYGYTF
TRBV18	TRBD1	many	TRBJ2-7	15	TGTGCCAGCTCACCAATGGGGACAGGGGGTCACGAGCAGTACTTC	CASSPMGTGGHEQYF
TRBV18	TRBD2	few	TRBJ2-2	17	TGTGCCAGCTCACCCCCCTCGGGACTAGCGGGACCCGGGGAGCTGTTTTTT	CASSPPSGLAGPGELFF
TRBV28	NA	many	TRBJ1-1	12	TGTGCCAGCAGTTTAGGTCCCAGGAAAGCTTTCTTT	CASSLGPRKAFF
TRBV10-3	NA	many	TRBJ2-7	15	TGTGCCATCAGTGACTGGGGGACAAGAGCCTACGAGCAGTACTTC	CAISDWGTRAYEQYF
TRBV7-9	TRBD2	few	TRBJ2-7	15	TGTGCCAGCAGCCCCCGTAGGGGCGGGAGGGTCGAGCAGTACTTC	CASSPRRGGRVEQYF
TRBV7-9	TRBD1	NA	TRBJ1-1	14	TGTGCCAGCAGCGCGGGACAGGAGAACACTGAAGCTTTCTTT	CASSAGQENTEAFF
TRBV20-1	TRBD1	NA	TRBJ2-7	13	TGCAGTGCTAGAGAGGACAGGGGGCGCGAGCAGTACTTC	CSAREDRGREQYF
TRBV29-1	TRBD2	many	TRBJ2-7	13	TGCAGCGTCCAAAGCGGGGACCCCTACGAGCAGTACTTC	CSVQSGDPYEQYF
TRBV5-5	NA	few	TRBJ2-2	14	TGTGCCAGCAGCTCGACAGTGAACACCGGGGAGCTGTTTTTT	CASSSTVNTGELFF
TRBV28	NA	NA	TRBJ2-1	14	TGTGCCAGCAGTTCATTGGAGGTCGACAATGAGCAGTTCTTC	CASSSLEVDNEQFF
TRBV27	NA	NA	TRBJ2-7	14	TGTGCCAGCAGTTTCTCTGGTCTCTTCTACGAGCAGTACTTC	CASSFSGLFYEQYF
TRBV7-2	NA	many	TRBJ2-7	15	TGTGCCAGCAGCGTGGCGGGACTGAGCTCCTACGAGCAGTACTTC	CASSVAGLSSYEQYF
TRBV2	NA	few	TRBJ2-2	15	TGTGCCAGCAGTGAACTAGGGCTATACACCGGGGAGCTGTTTTTT	CASSELGLYTGELFF
TRBV27	TRBD1	many	TRBJ2-1	14	TGTGCCAGCAGTCCCGGGACAGGGAGAGGTGAGCAGTTCTTC	CASSPGTGRGEQFF
TRBV11-2	TRBD2	NA	TRBJ2-1	15	TGTGCCAGCAGCCCCTCCCGGGGGGGCATATTTGAGCAGTTCTTC	CASSPSRGGIFEQFF
TRBV5-1	NA	NA	TRBJ1-2	15	TGCGCCAGCAGCTTGGTAGTAGATACTAACTATGGCTACACCTTC	CASSLVVDTNYGYTF
TRBV25-1	NA	many	TRBJ2-5	13	TGTGCCAGCAGTGAGGGGAACCAAGAGACCCAGTACTTC	CASSEGNQETQYF
TRBV6-5	NA	NA	TRBJ2-2	14	TGTGCCAGCAGTTACTCTCGGGCCACCGGGGAGCCGTTTTTT	CASSYSRATGEPFF
TRBV30	TRBD2	NA	TRBJ2-2	13	TGTGCCTGGAGTGTGGGAGGGGCCGGGGAGCTGTTTTTT	CAWSVGGAGELFF
TRBV30	NA	many	TRBJ1-5	14	TGTGCCTGGAGTGTATATAGTAGCAATCAGCCCCAGCATTTT	CAWSVYSSNQPQHF
TRBV2	TRBD2	many	TRBJ2-3	15	TGTGCCAGCAGTGCCGGGAGGGTTGGCACAGATACGCAGTATTTT	CASSAGRVGTDTQYF
TRBV7-9	NA	NA	TRBJ1-1	12	TGTGCCAGCAGCCTATCGTACGCTGAAGCTTTCTTT	CASSLSYAEAFF
TRBV30	NA	many	TRBJ2-1	12	TGTGCCTGGAGCTCCCCTAGGGAAGAGCAGTTCTTC	CAWSSPREEQFF
TRBV7-9	NA	few	TRBJ2-1	12	TGTGCCAGCCTCGGACTATTCAATGAGCAGTTCTTC	CASLGLFNEQFF
TRBV6-1	NA	NA	TRBJ1-5	13	TGTGCCAGCAGTGAATGGAGCAATCAGCCCCAGCATTTT	CASSEWSNQPQHF
TRBV3-1	NA	many	TRBJ2-2	15	TGTGCCAGCAGCCAAGACGCAGCGACGGGTGGGGAGCTGTTTTTT	CASSQDAATGGELFF
TRBV2	NA	many	TRBJ2-7	14	TGTGCCAGCAGTAAAGGGTTTAAGTCCTACGAGCAGTACTTC	CASSKGFKSYEQYF
TRBV14	NA	few	TRBJ2-5	15	TGTGCCAGCAGCCAAGCCTCAGGGGTGAAAGAGACCCAGTACTTC	CASSQASGVKETQYF
TRBV7-9	TRBD2	NA	TRBJ2-5	14	TGTGCCAGCAGCCTGGGACTAGCGACGGAGACCCAGTACTTC	CASSLGLATETQYF
TRBV5-1	NA	few	TRBJ1-1	14	TGCGCCAGCAAATCAGGGGTTATGAACACTGAAGCTTTCTTT	CASKSGVMNTEAFF
TRBV29-1	NA	NA	TRBJ2-2	15	TGCAGCGTTGAAGGCGGGACTCGAGCCACCGGGGAGCTGTTTTTT	CSVEGGTRATGELFF
TRBV7-9	TRBD2	NA	TRBJ2-1	18	TGTGCCAGCAGCCCCGGGACTAGCGGCGTTCCCGGCTACAATGAGCAGTTCTTC	CASSPGTSGVPGYNEQFF
TRBV13	NA	NA	TRBJ2-1	15	TGTGCCAGCAGCCCATCAGCGGCAGCCTACAATGAGCAGTTCTTC	CASSPSAAAYNEQFF
TRBV4-1	TRBD1	few	TRBJ2-7	17	TGCGCCAGCAGCCATCACCTGGCCCGGACAGGGGCGAGGGAGCAGTACTTC	CASSHHLARTGAREQYF
TRBV11-2	NA	few	TRBJ2-1	14	TGTGCCAGCAGCCTTGCGTACATCCACAATGAGCAGTTCTTC	CASSLAYIHNEQFF
TRBV20-1	TRBD1	many	TRBJ2-7	13	TGCAGTGCCCGGTGGACAGGGTCCTACGAGCAGTACTTC	CSARWTGSYEQYF
TRBV27	TRBD2	many	TRBJ2-3	18	TGTGCCAGCAGTCGACGGACTAGCGGTTGGGGGGCCACAGATACGCAGTATTTT	CASSRRTSGWGATDTQYF
TRBV12-3/TRBV12-4	NA	many	TRBJ1-2	13	TGTGCCAGCAGCGTCGCGGCGGGTGATGGCTACACCTTC	CASSVAAGDGYTF
TRBV3-1	TRBD2	many	TRBJ2-3	15	TGTGCCAGCAGTTTAGGACTAGTGGATACAGATACGCAGTATTTT	CASSLGLVDTDTQYF